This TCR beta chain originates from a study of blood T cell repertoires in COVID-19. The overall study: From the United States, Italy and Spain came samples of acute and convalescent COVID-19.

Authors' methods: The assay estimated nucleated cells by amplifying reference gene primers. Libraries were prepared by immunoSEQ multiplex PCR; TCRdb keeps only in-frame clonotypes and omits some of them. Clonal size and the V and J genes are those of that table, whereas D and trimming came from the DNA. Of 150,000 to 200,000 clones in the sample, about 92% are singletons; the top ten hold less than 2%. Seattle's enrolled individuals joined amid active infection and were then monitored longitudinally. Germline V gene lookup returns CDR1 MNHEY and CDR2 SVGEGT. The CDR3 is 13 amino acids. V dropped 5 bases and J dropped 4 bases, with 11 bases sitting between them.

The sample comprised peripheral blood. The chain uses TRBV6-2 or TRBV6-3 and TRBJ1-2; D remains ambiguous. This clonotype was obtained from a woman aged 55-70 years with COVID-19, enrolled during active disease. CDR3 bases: TGTGCCAGCAGTAACGGGTCGGGCTATGGCTACACCTTC. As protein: CASSNGSGYGYTF.